This T cell receptor (beta chain) was sequenced during a study of T-cell memory formation after mild COVID-19. Study-level background: TCR clustering was largely donor specific. Findings and limits, study-wide: Pre-infection memory showed some responding clones, and this suggested that cross-reactive memory joined.

Libraries for TCRalpha and TCRbeta carried sample barcodes and unique molecular identifiers via 5'RACE. In TCRdb, the 5' RACE reads were re-called with MiXCR into one record per CDR3 protein. The profile shows over 45,000 distinct CDR3 sequences, approximately 9% of them singletons. A note on this clonotype: Its target is not known.

V trimming: 5 bases; J trimming: 3 bases; junction bases outside the gene matches: 10. The CDR3 length is 16 residues. Germline V CDR1 and CDR2: MGHRA, YSYEKL. This sequence originates from an adult woman who had mild COVID-19 (a few samples of this study predate the infection). Cell type and time point are not known. The chain combines TRBV4-1 with TRBJ2-3; 8 bases align to TRBD2. What was sequenced was PBMCs or a T cell subset sorted from them (not recorded which). CDR3 coding DNA: TGCGCCAGCAGCAACCGGGAGGGCAGTGGAACAGATACGCAGTATTTT. Residues: CASSNREGSGTDTQYF.